Reported below is one T cell receptor beta chain. This entry belongs to a study of control samples from healthy donors and cancer patients. In germline, CDR1 is SGHRS, CDR2 YFSETQ. V lost 2 bases and J lost 3; bases outside the gene matches: 7. The CDR3 sequence is 15 residues long. Generated by immunoSEQ multiplex PCR, the TCRdb table keeps only in-frame clones and is missing some. The data contain fewer than 85,000 clones, roughly 89% of them singletons. Sequencing input: blood. The sequence came from a man aged 25-45 years in good health. This rearrangement joins TRBV5-1 to TRBJ1-1; 7 bases map to TRBD1. The CDR3 protein is CASSFTGVPDTEAFF. CDR3 nucleotides: TGCGCCAGCAGCTTTACAGGGGTGCCGGACACTGAAGCTTTCTTT.